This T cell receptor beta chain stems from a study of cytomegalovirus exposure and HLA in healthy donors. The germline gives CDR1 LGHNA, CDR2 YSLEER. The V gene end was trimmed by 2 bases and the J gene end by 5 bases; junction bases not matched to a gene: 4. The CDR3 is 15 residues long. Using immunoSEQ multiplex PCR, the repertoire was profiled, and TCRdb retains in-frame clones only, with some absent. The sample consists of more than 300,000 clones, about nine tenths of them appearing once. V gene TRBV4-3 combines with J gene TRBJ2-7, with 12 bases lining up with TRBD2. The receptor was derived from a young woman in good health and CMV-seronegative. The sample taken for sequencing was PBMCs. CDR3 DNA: TGCGCCAGCAGCCAACAGACTAGCGGGAGAGACGAGCAGTACTTC. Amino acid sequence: CASSQQTSGRDEQYF.